These 25 T cell receptor beta chains were sequenced from one sample in a study of identifying expanded T cells in peripheral blood. The data were produced by immunoSEQ multiplex PCR, yet TCRdb's version contains in-frame clones alone and is incomplete. The sample shows around 100,000 clones, 70% to 90% of them seen only once. Material: blood. The receptors come from a person aged 18 to 75 in good health.

The rearrangement joins TRBV7-9 to TRBJ1-1; D is possibly TRBD1 (6 bases). CDR1 is SEHNR and CDR2 is FQNEAQ in the germline V gene (reference sequence). V gave up 3 bases and J gave up 0 bases, with 23 bases separating them. CDR3 length: 19 residues. The CDR3 sequence: CASSFGVLQGLGMNTEAFF. The DNA for the CDR3 is TGTGCCAGCAGCTTTGGTGTCTTGCAGGGGTTGGGGATGAACACTGAAGCTTTCTTT.

V gene TRBV19 combines with J gene TRBJ1-2; TRBD1 matches 9 bases. Per the germline V gene, CDR1 is LNHDA and CDR2 is SQIVND (reference sequence). The CDR3 extends over 15 amino acids. Unmatched junction bases numbered 9, after V lost 6 bases and J lost 4 bases. The CDR3 bases are TGTGCCAGTAGCATTAGCACAGGGGGCGGCTATGGCTACACCTTC. It is translated as CASSISTGGGYGYTF. Supplemented by reference TRBV19 and TRBJ1-2, the full variable domain reads DGGITQSPKYLFRKEGQNVTLSCEQNLNHDAMYWYRQDPGQGLRLIYYSQIVNDFQKGDIAEGYSVSREKKESFPLTVTSAQKNPTAFYLCASSISTGGGYGYTFGSGTRLTVV.

The chain is built from TRBV7-9 and TRBJ2-7; D is unresolved. Trimming pared 3 bases from V and 2 bases from J, leaving 2 bases between. CDR1 is SEHNR and CDR2 is FQNEAQ in the germline V gene (reference sequence). The CDR3 covers 11 residues. The CDR3 is CASSFAYEQYF. In DNA form, the CDR3 reads TGTGCCAGCAGCTTCGCCTACGAGCAGTACTTC.

The gene calls are TRBV4-3 and TRBJ2-7; maybe TRBD2 (5 bases). Germline assignment: CDR1 LGHNA and CDR2 YSLEER. This CDR3 region has 15 residues. The V end was cut by 3 bases, the J end by 2 bases, with 14 bases between. Here the CDR3 reads CASSQGSSSAYEQYF. The CDR3 region has the DNA TGCGCCAGCAGCCAGGGGAGTAGTAGCGCCTACGAGCAGTACTTC.

The CDR3 sequence: CASSLGAGAHDNEQFF. For the CDR3, the DNA is TGTGCCAGCTCACTAGGAGCGGGGGCCCATGACAATGAGCAGTTCTTC. The chain uses TRBV18 and TRBJ2-1; 8 bases fit TRBD2. V was clipped by 4 bases and J by 5 bases; unmatched bases: 10. The CDR3 contains 16 residues. Per the germline V gene, CDR1 is KGHSH and CDR2 is LQKENI. Supplemented by reference TRBV18 and TRBJ2-1, the full variable domain reads NAGVMQNPRHLVRRRGQEARLRCSPMKGHSHVYWYRQLPEEGLKFMVYLQKENIIDESGMPKERFSAEFPKEGPSILRIQQVVRGDSAAYFCASSLGAGAHDNEQFFGPGTRLTVL.

This clone rates as medium-sized. The chain recombines TRBV4-2 with TRBJ2-7, with 8 bases lining up with TRBD1. The V and J ends lost 3 bases and 0 bases, in that order; junction bases with no gene match: 7. Germline loops: CDR1 LGHNA, CDR2 YNFKEQ. The CDR3 sequence is 16 residues long. CDR3 in DNA: TGTGCCAGCAGCCATGACCGGACAGGGCCCTCCTACGAGCAGTACTTC. Residues: CASSHDRTGPSYEQYF.

The chain recombines TRBV18 with TRBJ2-5; D possibly matches TRBD1 or TRBD2 (5 bases each). The germline CDR1 and CDR2 sequences are KGHSH and LQKENI. The CDR3 is 14 residues long. Trimming took 3 bases from V and 1 from J, leaving 9 bases between them. DNA of the CDR3: TGTGCCAGCTCACCCCAGAGGGGCCAAGAGACCCAGTACTTC. Protein: CASSPQRGQETQYF.

This chain uses TRBV29-1 with TRBJ1-1; a weak D match, TRBD1 (6 bases). Germline CDR1 SQVTM, CDR2 ANQGSEA. V lost 5 bases and J lost 1, with 17 bases in between. CDR3 length: 15 residues. The CDR3 spells CSVPSPLRGNTEAFF. The CDR3 DNA reads as TGCAGCGTTCCTTCTCCCCTCAGGGGGAACACTGAAGCTTTCTTT.

The chain combines TRBV7-2 with TRBJ2-2; D gene ambiguous. The germline gives CDR1 SGHTA, CDR2 FQGNSA. The V and J ends lost 5 bases and 7 bases respectively, with 11 bases between them. The CDR3 contains 13 residues. The CDR3 is CASSRGPNGELFF. CDR3 nucleotides: TGTGCCAGCAGCCGAGGTCCCAACGGGGAGCTGTTTTTT.

V is TRBV10-3 and J is TRBJ1-1; 7 positions match TRBD1. The CDR3 contains 15 residues. Trimming cost V 0 bases and J 3 bases; bases outside gene matches: 4. Germline CDR1 ENHRY, CDR2 SYGVKD. Here the CDR3 reads CAISESSGTDTEAFF. CDR3 DNA: TGTGCCATCAGTGAGTCCAGTGGGACAGACACTGAAGCTTTCTTT.

To note about this clone: Mismatch with germline at one junction end may stem from a read error. The chain uses TRBV5-4 and TRBJ1-1; the D gene is possibly TRBD1 (5 bases). CDR1 SGHNT and CDR2 YYREEE come from the germline V gene (reference sequence). This CDR3 is 14 amino acids long. The CDR3 region has the DNA TGTGCCAGCAACTTGGGGGGTATGAACACTGAAGCTTTCTTT. The encoded protein is CASNLGGMNTEAFF.

V gene TRBV10-3 combines with J gene TRBJ2-3; 11 nucleotides align to TRBD2. V was clipped by 6 bases and J by 5 bases; unmatched bases: 7. This CDR3 spans 15 amino acids. Germline V lookup: CDR1 ENHRY, CDR2 SYGVKD. CDR3 in DNA: TGTGCCATCAGGTCGACTAGCGGGGAGAAAGATACGCAGTATTTT. This translates into CAIRSTSGEKDTQYF.

This chain joins TRBV28 and TRBJ2-1, with 11 bases fitting TRBD2. The CDR3 extends over 14 amino acids. Losses at the gene ends were 7 bases for V and 5 bases for J; bases not matched to a gene: 4. Germline loops: CDR1 MDHEN, CDR2 SYDVKM. The CDR3 sequence is CASKTSGDHNEQFF. The CDR3 DNA follows: TGTGCCAGCAAGACTAGCGGGGATCACAATGAGCAGTTCTTC.

This clone was detected only once. V gene TRBV27 combines with J gene TRBJ2-2; 12 bases match TRBD1. This CDR3 has 18 residues. J was trimmed by 4 bases and V by 5 bases; bases with no gene match: 11. In germline, CDR1 is MNHEY, CDR2 SMNVEV (reference sequence). DNA for the CDR3: TGTGCCAGCAGTCGGTTAGGGACAGGGGGCAGGAGCACCGGGGAGCTGTTTTTT. Its translation: CASSRLGTGGRSTGELFF.

The chain joins TRBV7-2 to TRBJ2-4; 7 bases agree with TRBD1. J lost 1 base, V lost 4 bases, and 7 bases had no gene match. CDR3 length: 16 residues. Germline assignment: CDR1 SGHTA and CDR2 FQGNSA. The CDR3 DNA sequence: TGTGCCAGCAGCTCAGCGACAGGGTACGCCAAAAACATTCAGTACTTC. Translating it yields CASSSATGYAKNIQYF.

This rearrangement joins TRBV18 to TRBJ1-1; D unclear. V gave up 1 base and J gave up 1 base, with 4 bases separating them. The CDR3 has 13 residues. Germline V gene sequence: CDR1 KGHSH, CDR2 LQKENI. The CDR3 nucleotides are TGTGCCAGCTCACCACAAGGGAACACTGAAGCTTTCTTT. The encoded protein is CASSPQGNTEAFF.

This chain links TRBV7-8 with TRBJ1-2; D unresolved. Per germline, CDR1 SGHVS and CDR2 FQNEAQ. This CDR3 is 17 amino acids long. V was clipped by 1 base and J by 0 bases, with 15 bases between them. CDR3 bases: TGTGCCAGCAGCTTAGGGGCCGAGACTAAAGCTAACTATGGCTACACCTTC. Encoded protein: CASSLGAETKANYGYTF.

V is TRBV19 and J is TRBJ1-1, with D unresolved. V was shortened by 6 bases and J by 5 bases, with 10 bases between the two germline ends. This CDR3 has 12 residues. Germline V lookup: CDR1 LNHDA, CDR2 SQIVND (reference sequence). The CDR3 DNA sequence: TGTGCCAGTAGAGAGGACGCAACTGAAGCTTTCTTT. Its protein product is CASREDATEAFF. Looking up the rest from reference TRBV19 and TRBJ1-1 gives the full variable domain: DGGITQSPKYLFRKEGQNVTLSCEQNLNHDAMYWYRQDPGQGLRLIYYSQIVNDFQKGDIAEGYSVSREKKESFPLTVTSAQKNPTAFYLCASREDATEAFFGQGTRLTVV.

The V and J genes are TRBV7-9 and TRBJ1-5; TRBD1 agrees at 9 bases. After removal of 6 bases from V and 7 bases from J, the junction contained 7 bases not matched to a gene. The CDR3 is 14 residues long. Per germline, CDR1 SEHNR and CDR2 FQNEAQ (reference sequence). The CDR3 reads CASSTDRGWQPQHF. CDR3 DNA: TGTGCCAGCAGTACAGACAGGGGGTGGCAGCCCCAGCATTTT.

The chain links TRBV19 to TRBJ1-6; 9 bases fit TRBD1. CDR3 size: 15 residues. Germline V CDR1 and CDR2: LNHDA, SQIVND (reference sequence). The trim removed 10 bases at V and 2 bases at J, leaving 6 bases unmatched. The CDR3 loop reads CATNDRGTYNSPLHF. CDR3 DNA: TGTGCCACCAACGACAGGGGGACCTATAATTCACCCCTCCACTTT.

The CDR3 is CASSSGNTQYF. CDR3 coding DNA: TGTGCCAGCAGCTCAGGGAATACGCAGTATTTT. The rearrangement joins TRBV11-3 to TRBJ2-3; TRBD1 is a possible D gene (5 bases). Germline V gives CDR1 SGHNT, CDR2 YENEEA. CDR3 length: 11 amino acids. Deletions cut 4 bases from V and 7 bases from J, with 6 bases between.

The chain recombines TRBV27 with TRBJ2-7; either TRBD1 or TRBD2 may supply D (5 bases each). Trimming shortened V by 2 bases and J by 5 bases, and 10 bases separated the two germline ends. Germline CDR1 is MNHEY and CDR2 is SMNVEV (reference sequence). This CDR3 is 13 amino acids long. The DNA for the CDR3 is TGTGCCAGCAGTTTAGCCAGGGACCACGAGCAGTACTTC. It specifies CASSLARDHEQYF.

The J gene is TRBJ1-1, the V gene TRBV6-1, with D tentatively TRBD1 (5 bases). The CDR3 loop spans 17 amino acids. The germline gives CDR1 MNHNS, CDR2 SASEGT. The V end was cut by 1 base, the J end by 10 bases, with 25 bases between. This CDR3 reads CASSEVGLGRASLTAFF. The CDR3 DNA sequence: TGTGCCAGCAGTGAAGTGGGTCTTGGCAGGGCCTCCCTAACAGCTTTCTTT.

CDR3 in amino acids: CSVEGGADTQYF. The CDR3 coding sequence is TGCAGCGTTGAGGGAGGGGCAGATACGCAGTATTTT. V is TRBV29-1 and J is TRBJ2-3; 7 nucleotides agree with TRBD2. The CDR3 sequence is 12 residues long. V shed 3 bases, J shed 4 bases, and the junction held 1 base outside the gene matches. CDR1 SQVTM and CDR2 ANQGSEA come from the germline V gene.

V and J are TRBV20-1 and TRBJ1-2; D is undetermined. The germline V gene has CDR1 DFQATT and CDR2 SNEGSKA (reference sequence). Trimming left V 8 bases short and J 14 bases short, with 21 bases between. The length of the CDR3 is 11 residues. CDR3 protein: CSLGGASYNTF. In DNA form, the CDR3 reads TGCAGTTTGGGCGGCGCAAGTTATAATACCTTC.